These T cell receptor beta chains were read from a single sample in a study of OX40 agonist ivuxolimab in advanced cancers. Generated by immunoSEQ multiplex PCR, the TCRdb table keeps only in-frame clones and is missing some. The sample has around 76,000 clones; 89% are singletons. The sequenced sample was CD4+ or CD8+ T cells sorted from blood, obtained in a trial of the OX40 agonist ivuxolimab. The receptors were sampled from an adult with an advanced solid tumor such as melanoma, head and neck, liver or kidney cancer. Both conserved end residues are part of each CDR3. A D gene is named only where the DNA matches it firmly. Rows give clone size only sometimes, using once, few, many, or a class for an expanded clone.

D gene: -
J gene: TRBJ1-5
clone size: -
V gene: TRBV28
CDR3 length: 13
CDR3 DNA: TGTGCCAGCAGTTTTCCAGGAAAGAAAACACAGCATTTT
CDR3 protein: CASSFPGKKTQHF

D gene: TRBD1
J gene: TRBJ1-2
clone size: -
V gene: TRBV7-9
CDR3 length: 15
CDR3 DNA: TGTGCCAGCAGCGACAGGGGGTGGAAAAACTATGGCTACACCTTC
CDR3 protein: CASSDRGWKNYGYTF

D gene: -
J gene: TRBJ1-4
clone size: -
V gene: TRBV4-1
CDR3 length: 12
CDR3 DNA: TGCGCCAGCAGCCAAGATCAATTGGGACTGTTTTTT
CDR3 protein: CASSQDQLGLFF

D gene: TRBD1
J gene: TRBJ1-2
clone size: -
V gene: TRBV2
CDR3 length: 14
CDR3 DNA: TGTGCCAGCTCCCCGGACAGGGCCGACTATGGCTACACCTTC
CDR3 protein: CASSPDRADYGYTF

D gene: TRBD1
J gene: TRBJ2-6
clone size: -
V gene: TRBV5-1
CDR3 length: 17
CDR3 DNA: TGCGCCAGCAGCTTGGGCCAGGGGGCATTTGGGGCCAACGTCCTGACTTTC
CDR3 protein: CASSLGQGAFGANVLTF

D gene: -
J gene: TRBJ2-1
clone size: -
V gene: TRBV10-3
CDR3 length: 14
CDR3 DNA: TGTGCCATCAGTGGCTGGGGCTCCTACAATGAGCAGTTCTTC
CDR3 protein: CAISGWGSYNEQFF

D gene: TRBD1
J gene: TRBJ2-7
clone size: -
V gene: TRBV5-4
CDR3 length: 16
CDR3 DNA: TGTGCCAGCAGCTCGACCGGGACAGGGAACGACTACGAGCAGTACTTC
CDR3 protein: CASSSTGTGNDYEQYF

D gene: -
J gene: TRBJ2-3
clone size: -
V gene: TRBV7-8
CDR3 length: 16
CDR3 DNA: TGTGCCAGCAGCTTACTTTCCCACAGACCCACAGATACGCAGTATTTT
CDR3 protein: CASSLLSHRPTDTQYF

D gene: TRBD1
J gene: TRBJ1-1
clone size: -
V gene: TRBV7-2
CDR3 length: 14
CDR3 DNA: TGTGCCAGCAGCCGCCAGGGGGGGAACACTGAAGCTTTCTTT
CDR3 protein: CASSRQGGNTEAFF

D gene: -
J gene: TRBJ2-2
clone size: -
V gene: TRBV5-8
CDR3 length: 15
CDR3 DNA: TGTGCCAGCAGCGTGCTAGACCTCGACACCGGGGAGCTGTTTTTT
CDR3 protein: CASSVLDLDTGELFF

D gene: -
J gene: TRBJ2-7
clone size: once
V gene: TRBV29-1
CDR3 length: 16
CDR3 DNA: TGCAGCGTTGTTTACCTCGGAAACGTGGAATCCTACGAGCAGTACTTC
CDR3 protein: CSVVYLGNVESYEQYF